These 19 T cell receptor beta chains were sequenced from one sample in a study of blood T cell repertoires in COVID-19. Repertoires were generated with immunoSEQ multiplex PCR, while TCRdb's copy carries only in-frame clones and drops some. Here the sample spans approximately 120,000 clones, approximately 83% being singletons. Material: peripheral blood. All receptors come from a man aged 55 to 70 with acute or convalescent COVID-19.

The chain employs TRBV28 and TRBJ2-7; 12 bases align to TRBD2. Germline assignment: CDR1 MDHEN and CDR2 SYDVKM. The CDR3 spans 20 residues. Unmatched junction bases numbered 18, after V lost 6 bases and J lost 0 bases. The CDR3 sequence is CASRPLRASGRALFSYEQYF. The DNA for the CDR3 is TGTGCCAGCAGACCGCTACGGGCTAGCGGGAGGGCCCTCTTCTCCTACGAGCAGTACTTC.

The genes are TRBV27 and TRBJ2-6; TRBD1 is a possible D gene (6 bases). Germline V gene data show CDR1 as MNHEY and CDR2 as SMNVEV (reference sequence). The CDR3 contains 18 residues. V lost 6 bases to trimming and J lost 0 bases, with 18 bases between them. DNA for the CDR3: TGTGCCAGCAGAGAACACGGGACACCGAACTCTGGGGCCAACGTCCTGACTTTC. Its protein is CASREHGTPNSGANVLTF.

The chain uses TRBV9 and TRBJ1-2; TRBD1 agrees at 10 bases. The V and J ends lost 3 bases and 4 bases, in that order; junction bases with no gene match: 6. In germline, CDR1 is SGDLS, CDR2 YYNGEE. The CDR3 length is 15 residues. The CDR3 region is CASSAWGQGTYGYTF. DNA for the CDR3: TGTGCCAGCAGCGCCTGGGGACAGGGGACCTATGGCTACACCTTC.

V is TRBV3-1 (or the pseudogene TRBV3-2) and J is TRBJ2-2; maybe TRBD1 (6 bases). The germline gives CDR1 LGHDT, CDR2 YNNKEL (reference sequence). Trimming removed 4 bases at V and 8 bases at J, with 20 bases between. The CDR3 has 16 amino acids. The CDR3 DNA follows: TGTGCCAGCAGCCCCCATGGGCAGAGGGGGAGAGGGGAGCTGTTTTTT. Protein product: CASSPHGQRGRGELFF.

The chain combines TRBV19 with TRBJ1-5; D may be TRBD1 (6 bases). The CDR3 extends over 16 amino acids. From germline, CDR1 is LNHDA and CDR2 SQIVND (reference sequence). V shed 5 bases and J shed 3 bases, with 17 bases lying between them. The CDR3 DNA is TGTGCCAGTAGTCCCCGGACAGTAAGGAACAATCAGCCCCAGCATTTT. It is translated as CASSPRTVRNNQPQHF.

J is TRBJ2-1 and V is TRBV6-5; D is perhaps TRBD2 (5 bases). The CDR3 consists of 13 residues. The germline V gene encodes CDR1 MNHEY and CDR2 SVGAGI. Deletions cut 10 bases from V and 6 bases from J, with 16 bases between. The CDR3 loop reads CATFRRGGNEQFF. Here the CDR3 DNA reads TGTGCCACCTTTCGCCGGGGTGGCAATGAGCAGTTCTTC.

This chain uses TRBV5-5 with TRBJ2-5; TRBD2 matches at 11 bases. Trimming took 2 bases from V and 4 from J; bases not matched to a gene: 10. Germline lookup yields CDR1 SGHKS and CDR2 YYEKEE (reference sequence). The CDR3 contains 17 residues. In nucleotides, the CDR3 is TGTGCCAGCAGCTTTGGGGCTTTAGCGGGAGGGAGAGAGACCCAGTACTTC. Translated, it gives CASSFGALAGGRETQYF.

This clone was seen once. CDR3 bases: TGTGCCAGCAGTCCCCCGAGCACCGGGGAGCTGTTTTTT. This translates into CASSPPSTGELFF. The V call is TRBV28, the J call TRBJ2-2, with no clear D. The CDR3 contains 13 residues. The V end lost 5 bases, the J end lost 4 bases, and 8 bases lay between the germline ends. CDR1 is MDHEN, CDR2 SYDVKM, per germline.

The J gene is TRBJ2-7, the V gene TRBV6-6; 8 bases are a match to TRBD2. CDR3 length: 13 residues. The germline V gene encodes CDR1 MNHNY and CDR2 SVGAGI (reference sequence). Germline trimming cut 5 bases from V and 6 bases from J; bases unmatched to any gene: 6. The CDR3 here is CASSLRTSTEQYF. The CDR3, as DNA: TGTGCCAGCAGTCTCCGGACTAGCACCGAGCAGTACTTC.

The chain links TRBV15 to TRBJ1-3, with a tentative D call TRBD1 (5 bases). Trimming shortened V by 3 bases and J by 0 bases, and 6 bases separated the two germline ends. The V gene's germline CDR1 is LNHNV and CDR2 YYDKDF (reference sequence). This CDR3 contains 14 residues. CDR3 region: CATSRTVSGNTIYF. The CDR3 nucleotides read TGTGCCACCAGCAGGACAGTCTCTGGAAACACCATATATTTT.

The chain uses TRBV5-1 and TRBJ1-3; 10 nucleotides line up with TRBD1. The CDR3 loop spans 16 amino acids. V trimming: 4 bases; J trimming: 2 bases; junction bases outside the gene matches: 6. The V gene's germline CDR1 is SGHRS and CDR2 YFSETQ. The CDR3 spells CASSTLTGGTGNTIYF. The DNA of the CDR3 is TGCGCCAGCAGCACCCTGACAGGGGGCACTGGAAACACCATATATTTT.

The V gene is TRBV5-4, the J gene TRBJ2-7; D might be TRBD1 (6 bases). CDR1 and CDR2 (germline): SGHNT, YYREEE (reference sequence). This CDR3 contains 15 residues. Trimming stripped 4 bases from V and 3 bases from J, with 17 bases between. The CDR3 sequence is CASSPSQGTDYEQYF. CDR3 in DNA: TGTGCCAGCAGCCCCTCGCAGGGGACGGACTACGAGCAGTACTTC. Complete variable domain (other parts from reference TRBV5-4 and TRBJ2-7): ETGVTQSPTHLIKTRGQQVTLRCSSQSGHNTVSWYQQALGQGPQFIFQYYREEENGRGNFPPRFSGLQFPNYSSELNVNALELDDSALYLCASSPSQGTDYEQYFGPGTRLTVT.

This clone was seen a handful of times. The J gene is TRBJ2-2, the V gene TRBV19; 9 bases line up with TRBD1. This CDR3 comprises 18 residues. The germline gives CDR1 LNHDA, CDR2 SQIVND (reference sequence). J lost 6 bases, V lost 7 bases, and 18 bases had no gene match. As DNA, the CDR3 is TGTGCCAGTACTTCATTCTGGCGACAGGGGGTTCGTGCCGGGGAGCTGTTTTTT. It specifies CASTSFWRQGVRAGELFF.

J is TRBJ2-6 and V is TRBV18; tentative D call: TRBD1 (6 bases). The germline V gene has CDR1 KGHSH and CDR2 LQKENI. Trimming took off 4 bases at V and 1 base at J, with 8 bases between the two ends. This CDR3 comprises 15 residues. In nucleotides, the CDR3 is TGTGCCAGCTCACTACAGGGATCTGGGGCCAACGTCCTGACTTTC. Protein: CASSLQGSGANVLTF. The whole variable domain, filled in from reference TRBV18 and TRBJ2-6, reads NAGVMQNPRHLVRRRGQEARLRCSPMKGHSHVYWYRQLPEEGLKFMVYLQKENIIDESGMPKERFSAEFPKEGPSILRIQQVVRGDSAAYFCASSLQGSGANVLTFGAGSRLTVL.

This chain joins TRBV6-5 and TRBJ2-3; no clear D gene. CDR1 is MNHEY and CDR2 is SVGAGI in the germline V gene. The CDR3 sequence is 12 residues long. The V end was cut by 8 bases, the J end by 0 bases, with 6 bases between. The DNA of the CDR3 is TGTGCCAGCCGCGAAAGCACAGATACGCAGTATTTT. It encodes CASRESTDTQYF.

V gene TRBV10-2 combines with J gene TRBJ2-5, with 12 bases aligning to TRBD2. The CDR3 is 16 residues long. Trimming removed 4 bases from V and 5 bases from J; junction bases left unmatched: 8. Germline CDR1 reads WSHSY; CDR2 reads SAAADI. The CDR3 region has the DNA TGCGCCAGCAGTGGGTCTAGCGGGAGGGCACGGGAGACCCAGTACTTC. Translation gives CASSGSSGRARETQYF.

The chain couples TRBV24-1 to TRBJ2-1; perhaps TRBD1 as D (6 bases). The CDR3 has 16 residues. In germline, CDR1 is KGHDR, CDR2 SFDVKD. Trimming cost V 9 bases and J 8 bases, with 25 bases left between them. The DNA for the CDR3 is TGTGCCACCGGGGACACCGGGAACCCCATTGGAGATGAGCAGTTCTTC. This encodes CATGDTGNPIGDEQFF.

The CDR3 protein is CASSLTGGLGYGYTF. CDR3 in DNA: TGTGCCAGCAGCTTAACAGGTGGCCTCGGCTATGGCTACACCTTC. The chain carries TRBV7-6 and TRBJ1-2, with TRBD1 as a possible D gene (5 bases). The ends were cut back, 2 bases at V and 4 bases at J, with 14 bases in the middle. The CDR3 is 15 amino acids. From germline, CDR1 is SGHVS and CDR2 FNYEAQ.

V usage is TRBV19 and J usage is TRBJ2-7, with D perhaps matching TRBD2 (6 bases). From germline, CDR1 is LNHDA and CDR2 SQIVND (reference sequence). The CDR3 is made up of 15 amino acids. V shed 1 base and J shed 2 bases, with 12 bases lying between them. The CDR3 nucleotides are TGTGCCAGTAGTATAGGTGCGGGAAAGGCCTACGAGCAGTACTTC. Translating gives CASSIGAGKAYEQYF.